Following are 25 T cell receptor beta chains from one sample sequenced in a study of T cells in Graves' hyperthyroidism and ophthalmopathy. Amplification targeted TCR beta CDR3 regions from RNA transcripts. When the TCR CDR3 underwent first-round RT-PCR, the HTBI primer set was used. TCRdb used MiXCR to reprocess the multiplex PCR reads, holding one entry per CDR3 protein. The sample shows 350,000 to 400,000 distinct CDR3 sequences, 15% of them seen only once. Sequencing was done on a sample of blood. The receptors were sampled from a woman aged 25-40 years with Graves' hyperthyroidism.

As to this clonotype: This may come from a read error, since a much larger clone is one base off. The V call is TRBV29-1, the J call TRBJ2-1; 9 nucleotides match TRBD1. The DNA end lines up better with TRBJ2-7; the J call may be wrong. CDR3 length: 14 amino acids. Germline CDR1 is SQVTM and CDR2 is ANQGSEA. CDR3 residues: CSVSAGTGNNEQYF. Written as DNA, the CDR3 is TGCAGCGTTTCCGCCGGGACAGGGAACAATGAGCAGTACTTC.

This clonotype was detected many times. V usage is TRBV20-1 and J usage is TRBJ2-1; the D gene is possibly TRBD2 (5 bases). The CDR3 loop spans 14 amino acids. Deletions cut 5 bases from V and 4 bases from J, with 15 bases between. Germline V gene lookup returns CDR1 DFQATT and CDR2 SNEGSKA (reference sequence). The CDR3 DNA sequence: TGCAGTGCTTTCCGCGGGCAGGATTACAATGAGCAGTTCTTC. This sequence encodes CSAFRGQDYNEQFF.

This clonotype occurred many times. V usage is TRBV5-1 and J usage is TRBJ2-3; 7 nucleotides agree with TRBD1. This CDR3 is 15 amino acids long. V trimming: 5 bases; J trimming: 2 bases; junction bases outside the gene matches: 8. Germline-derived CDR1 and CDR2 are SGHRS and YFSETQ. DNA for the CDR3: TGCGCCAGCAGTTTGCCCGGGACAGTCACAGATACGCAGTATTTT. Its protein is CASSLPGTVTDTQYF.

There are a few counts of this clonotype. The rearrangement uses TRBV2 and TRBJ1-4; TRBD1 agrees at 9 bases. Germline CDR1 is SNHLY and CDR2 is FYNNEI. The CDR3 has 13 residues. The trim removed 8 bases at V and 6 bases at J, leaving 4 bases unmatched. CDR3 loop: CASGRDRDEKLFF. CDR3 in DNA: TGTGCCAGCGGACGGGACAGGGATGAAAAACTGTTTTTT.

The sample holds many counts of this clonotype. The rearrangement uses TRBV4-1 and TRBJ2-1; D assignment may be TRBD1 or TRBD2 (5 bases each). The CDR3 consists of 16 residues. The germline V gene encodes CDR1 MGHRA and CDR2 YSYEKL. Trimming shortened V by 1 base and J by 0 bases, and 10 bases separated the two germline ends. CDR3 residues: CASSQGPGSSYNEQFF. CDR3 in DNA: TGCGCCAGCAGCCAAGGCCCAGGGAGCTCCTACAATGAGCAGTTCTTC.

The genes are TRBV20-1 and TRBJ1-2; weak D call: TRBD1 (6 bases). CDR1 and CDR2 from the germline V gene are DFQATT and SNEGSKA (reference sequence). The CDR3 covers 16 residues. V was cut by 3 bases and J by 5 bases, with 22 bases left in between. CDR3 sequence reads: CSASPWGGREEYGYTF. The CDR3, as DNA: TGCAGTGCTAGTCCCTGGGGGGGCAGGGAGGAGTATGGCTACACCTTC.

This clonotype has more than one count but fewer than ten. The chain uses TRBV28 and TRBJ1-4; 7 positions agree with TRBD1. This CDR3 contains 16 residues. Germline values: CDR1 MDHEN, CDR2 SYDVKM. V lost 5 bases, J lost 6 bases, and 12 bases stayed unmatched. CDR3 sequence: CASSTYSWTGDEKLFF. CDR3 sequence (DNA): TGTGCCAGCAGTACCTACTCTTGGACAGGAGATGAAAAACTGTTTTTT.

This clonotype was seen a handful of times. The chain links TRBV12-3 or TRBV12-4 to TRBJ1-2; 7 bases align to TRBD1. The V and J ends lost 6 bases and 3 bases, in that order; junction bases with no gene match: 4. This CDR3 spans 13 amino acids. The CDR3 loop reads CASRGTADYGYTF. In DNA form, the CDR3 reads TGTGCCAGCAGGGGGACAGCGGACTATGGCTACACCTTC.

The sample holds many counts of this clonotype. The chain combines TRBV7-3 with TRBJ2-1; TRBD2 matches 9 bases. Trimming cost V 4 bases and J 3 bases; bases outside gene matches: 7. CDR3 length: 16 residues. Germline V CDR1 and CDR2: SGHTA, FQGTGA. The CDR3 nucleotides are TGTGCCAGCAGCTGGCGGGGGGGGACTAACTACAATGAGCAGTTCTTC. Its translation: CASSWRGGTNYNEQFF.

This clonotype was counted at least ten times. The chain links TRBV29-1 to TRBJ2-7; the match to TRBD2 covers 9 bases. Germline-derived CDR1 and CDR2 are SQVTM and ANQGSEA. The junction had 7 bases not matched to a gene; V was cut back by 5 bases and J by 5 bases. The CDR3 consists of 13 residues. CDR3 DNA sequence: TGCAGCGTTAGCGGGAGGCTTTCCGACGAGCAGTACTTC. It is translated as CSVSGRLSDEQYF.

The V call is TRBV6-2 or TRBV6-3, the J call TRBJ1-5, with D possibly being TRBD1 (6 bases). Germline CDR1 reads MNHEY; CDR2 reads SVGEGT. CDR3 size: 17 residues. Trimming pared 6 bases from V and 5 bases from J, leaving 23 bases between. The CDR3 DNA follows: TGTGCCAGCAGAGATTATCCTACCCCCAGGGGCGATCAGCCCCAGCATTTT. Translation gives CASRDYPTPRGDQPQHF.

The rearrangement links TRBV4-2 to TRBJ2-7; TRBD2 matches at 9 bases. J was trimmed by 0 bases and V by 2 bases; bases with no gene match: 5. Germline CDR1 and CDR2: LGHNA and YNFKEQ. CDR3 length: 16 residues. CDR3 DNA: TGTGCCAGCAGCCAACCAGCGGGAGGTGACTCCTACGAGCAGTACTTC. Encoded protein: CASSQPAGGDSYEQYF.

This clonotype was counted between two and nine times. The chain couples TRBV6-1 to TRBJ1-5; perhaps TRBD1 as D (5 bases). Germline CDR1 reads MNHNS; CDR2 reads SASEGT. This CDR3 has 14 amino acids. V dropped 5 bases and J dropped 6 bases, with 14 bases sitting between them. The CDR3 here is CASSYLGRGQPQHF. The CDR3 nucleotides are TGTGCCAGCAGTTATTTGGGGCGCGGTCAGCCCCAGCATTTT.

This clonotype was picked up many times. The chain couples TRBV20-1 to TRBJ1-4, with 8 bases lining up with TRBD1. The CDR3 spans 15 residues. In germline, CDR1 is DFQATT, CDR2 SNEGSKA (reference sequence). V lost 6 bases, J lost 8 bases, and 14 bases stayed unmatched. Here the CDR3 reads CSARQGATRAEKLFF. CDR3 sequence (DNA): TGCAGTGCACGGCAGGGGGCCACCAGAGCGGAAAAACTGTTTTTT.

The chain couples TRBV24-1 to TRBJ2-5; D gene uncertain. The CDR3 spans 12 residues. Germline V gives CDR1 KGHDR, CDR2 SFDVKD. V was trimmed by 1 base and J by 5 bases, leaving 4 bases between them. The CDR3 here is CATSDFWETQYF. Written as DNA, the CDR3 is TGTGCCACCAGTGATTTTTGGGAGACCCAGTACTTC.

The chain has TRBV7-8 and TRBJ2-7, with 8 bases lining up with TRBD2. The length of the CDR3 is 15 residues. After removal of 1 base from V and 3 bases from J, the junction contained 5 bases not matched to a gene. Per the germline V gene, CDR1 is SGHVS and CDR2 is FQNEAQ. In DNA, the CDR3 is TGTGCCAGCAGCTTAGTACTAGCGGACCTCTACGAGCAGTACTTC. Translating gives CASSLVLADLYEQYF.

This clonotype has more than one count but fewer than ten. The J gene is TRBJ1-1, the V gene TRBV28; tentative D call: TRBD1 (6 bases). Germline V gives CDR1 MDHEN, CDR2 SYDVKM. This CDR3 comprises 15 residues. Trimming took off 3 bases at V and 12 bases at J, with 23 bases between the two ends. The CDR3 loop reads CASSFYYGTRADTFF. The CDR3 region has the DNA TGTGCCAGCAGTTTTTATTATGGGACACGGGCTGACACTTTCTTT.

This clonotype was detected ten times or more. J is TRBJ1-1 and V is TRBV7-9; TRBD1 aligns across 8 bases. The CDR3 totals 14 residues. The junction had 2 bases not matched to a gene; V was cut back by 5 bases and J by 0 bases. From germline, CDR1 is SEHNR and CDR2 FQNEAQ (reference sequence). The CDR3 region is CASSRQGLNTEAFF. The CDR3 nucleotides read TGTGCCAGCAGCAGACAGGGGCTGAACACTGAAGCTTTCTTT.

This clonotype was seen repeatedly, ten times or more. For the CDR3, the DNA is TGTGCCAGCAGTTTATACAAGCGGGAGGGCCAAGAGACCCAGTACTTC. Protein sequence: CASSLYKREGQETQYF. The V and J genes are TRBV27 and TRBJ2-5; 10 nucleotides match TRBD2. After removal of 1 base from V and 1 base from J, the junction contained 3 bases not matched to a gene. The CDR3 sequence is 16 residues long. The V gene's germline CDR1 is MNHEY and CDR2 SMNVEV (reference sequence).

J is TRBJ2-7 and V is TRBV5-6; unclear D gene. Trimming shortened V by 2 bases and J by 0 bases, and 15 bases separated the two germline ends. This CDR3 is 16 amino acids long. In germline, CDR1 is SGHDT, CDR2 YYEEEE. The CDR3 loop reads CASSFLVVAGSYEQYF. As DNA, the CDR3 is TGTGCCAGCAGCTTTCTCGTAGTAGCAGGCTCCTACGAGCAGTACTTC.

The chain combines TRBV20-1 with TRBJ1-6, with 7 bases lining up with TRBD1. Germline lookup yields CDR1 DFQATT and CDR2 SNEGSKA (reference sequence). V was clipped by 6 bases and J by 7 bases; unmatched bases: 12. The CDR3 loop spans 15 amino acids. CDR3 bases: TGCAGTGCCCAGGTCAACAGGGGCTACAATTCACCCCTCCACTTT. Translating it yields CSAQVNRGYNSPLHF.

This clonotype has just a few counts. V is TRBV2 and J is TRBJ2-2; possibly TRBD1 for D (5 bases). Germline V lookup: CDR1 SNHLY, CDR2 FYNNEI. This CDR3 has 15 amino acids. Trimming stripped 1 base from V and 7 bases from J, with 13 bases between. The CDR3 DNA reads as TGTGCCAGCAGTGAAGGCGTCCAGGGAATCGGGGAGCTGTTTTTT. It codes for CASSEGVQGIGELFF.

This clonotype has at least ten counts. As DNA, the CDR3 is TGCAGTGCTAGAGTGGGGACTAGCGGGAGAACAGATACGCAGTATTTT. As protein: CSARVGTSGRTDTQYF. The chain uses TRBV20-1 and TRBJ2-3; 14 bases line up with TRBD2. Germline loops: CDR1 DFQATT, CDR2 SNEGSKA (reference sequence). This CDR3 is built from 16 residues. The ends lost 1 base at V and 3 bases at J; junction bases unmatched: 3.

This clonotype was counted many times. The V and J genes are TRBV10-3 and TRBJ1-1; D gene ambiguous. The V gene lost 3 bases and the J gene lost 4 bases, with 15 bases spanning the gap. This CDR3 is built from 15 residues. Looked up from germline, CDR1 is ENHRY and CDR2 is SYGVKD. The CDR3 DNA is TGTGCCATCAGTGAATTACCGACATCGATCACTGAAGCTTTCTTT. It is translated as CAISELPTSITEAFF.

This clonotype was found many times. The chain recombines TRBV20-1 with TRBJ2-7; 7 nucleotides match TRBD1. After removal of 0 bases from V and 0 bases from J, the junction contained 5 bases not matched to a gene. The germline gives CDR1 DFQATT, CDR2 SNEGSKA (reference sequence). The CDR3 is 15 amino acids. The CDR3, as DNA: TGCAGTGCTAGAGAAACAGGGGCCTTCTCCTACGAGCAGTACTTC. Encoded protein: CSARETGAFSYEQYF.